These 25 T cell receptor beta chains came from one sample sequenced in a study of blood T cell repertoires in COVID-19. Some clones are missing from TCRdb's copy, which holds only in-frame ones; the method was immunoSEQ multiplex PCR. The sample carries 200,000 to 300,000 clones, 65% to 90% recorded once. Input material: peripheral blood. The receptors come from a man aged 45-60 years with COVID-19, enrolled during active disease.

The chain couples TRBV27 to TRBJ2-3; 7 bases are a match to TRBD2. The CDR3 spans 17 residues. The germline gives CDR1 MNHEY, CDR2 SMNVEV (reference sequence). The junction had 15 bases not matched to a gene; V was cut back by 8 bases and J by 1 base. The CDR3 protein is CASAPPWGGSRTDTQYF. CDR3 DNA sequence: TGTGCCAGCGCACCCCCATGGGGGGGATCACGCACAGATACGCAGTATTTT.

The chain recombines TRBV4-1 with TRBJ2-2, with 8 positions matching TRBD1. The germline CDR1 and CDR2 sequences are MGHRA and YSYEKL. V lost 4 bases, J lost 2 bases, and 18 bases stayed unmatched. CDR3 length equals 20 residues. Here the CDR3 reads CASSPKTLAGGTINTGELFF. CDR3 nucleotides: TGCGCCAGCAGCCCCAAAACCCTGGCAGGGGGCACCATAAACACCGGGGAGCTGTTTTTT.

V is TRBV5-1 and J is TRBJ2-4; D possibly corresponds to TRBD1 (5 bases). The V end was cut by 1 base, the J end by 8 bases, with 13 bases between. Germline CDR1 and CDR2: SGHRS and YFSETQ. The length of the CDR3 is 14 residues. The CDR3 is CASSLSQGEDIQYF. The CDR3 coding sequence is TGCGCCAGCAGCTTGAGCCAGGGCGAGGACATTCAGTACTTC.

V and J are TRBV3-1 (or the pseudogene TRBV3-2) and TRBJ2-1, with 11 bases that match TRBD2. Germline-derived CDR1 and CDR2 are LGHDT and YNNKEL (reference sequence). CDR3 length: 13 amino acids. The J segment lost 8 bases and the V segment lost 6 bases, leaving 3 bases of the junction unmatched. The CDR3 sequence is CASRLSGGDEQFF. The CDR3 nucleotides read TGTGCCAGCAGACTTAGCGGGGGGGATGAGCAGTTCTTC.

The chain employs TRBV5-1 and TRBJ2-1; 8 positions agree with TRBD2. Germline CDR1 and CDR2: SGHRS and YFSETQ. The V segment lost 5 bases and the J segment 0 bases; nucleotides outside the gene matches: 7. The CDR3 extends over 16 amino acids. The CDR3 DNA is TGCGCCAGCAGGCCTACTAGCGGTAGCTCCTACAATGAGCAGTTCTTC. Residues: CASRPTSGSSYNEQFF.

This clone was counted a single time. The V call is TRBV11-2, the J call TRBJ2-2; D is unresolved. V was clipped by 1 base and J by 6 bases, with 3 bases between them. The CDR3 is 12 amino acids. Germline V lookup: CDR1 SGHAT, CDR2 FQNNGV. CDR3 DNA sequence: TGTGCCAGCAGCTTAGCCGCCGGGGAGCTGTTTTTT. It encodes CASSLAAGELFF.

V gene TRBV7-6 combines with J gene TRBJ2-1; D is perhaps TRBD1 (7 bases). The V and J ends lost 1 base and 1 base respectively, with 14 bases between them. Germline CDR1 reads SGHVS; CDR2 reads FNYEAQ. This CDR3 has 17 residues. DNA for the CDR3: TGTGCCAGCAGCTTAGAGAGCGCAGGGGGGTCCTACAATGAGCAGTTCTTC. Residues: CASSLESAGGSYNEQFF.

This sequence joins TRBV4-1 and TRBJ2-2; D is possibly TRBD1 (6 bases). The V gene's germline CDR1 is MGHRA and CDR2 YSYEKL. Trimming stripped 4 bases from V and 3 bases from J, with 12 bases between. This CDR3 region has 15 residues. The CDR3 sequence: CASSLQGSDTGELFF. CDR3 DNA sequence: TGCGCCAGCAGCCTGCAGGGGTCGGACACCGGGGAGCTGTTTTTT.

This chain's CDR3 is CASSQEQGFLYEQYF. The CDR3 DNA sequence: TGTGCCAGCAGCCAAGAACAGGGGTTCTTGTACGAGCAGTACTTC. The chain uses TRBV14 and TRBJ2-7; 7 positions agree with TRBD1. CDR3 length: 15 amino acids. The J segment lost 4 bases and the V segment lost 0 bases, leaving 6 bases of the junction unmatched. Looked up from germline, CDR1 is SGHDN and CDR2 is FVKESK.

The CDR3 here is CASSPGEGPQHF. In nucleotides, the CDR3 is TGTGCCAGCAGTCCCGGGGAGGGGCCCCAGCATTTT. The chain uses TRBV27 and TRBJ1-5; no firm D call. The CDR3 is 12 amino acids. Germline loops: CDR1 MNHEY, CDR2 SMNVEV (reference sequence). V shed 5 bases and J shed 9 bases, with 11 bases lying between them.

This chain links TRBV19 with TRBJ2-1, with TRBD1 identical over 10 bases. The V gene end was trimmed by 3 bases and the J gene end by 8 bases; junction bases not matched to a gene: 10. Germline CDR1 is LNHDA and CDR2 is SQIVND (reference sequence). The CDR3 consists of 16 residues. CDR3 coding DNA: TGTGCCAGTAGTATCGGGACAGGGGCCTTTGGGCATGAGCAGTTCTTC. Translation: CASSIGTGAFGHEQFF.

The rearrangement joins TRBV5-4 to TRBJ2-1; 9 bases line up with TRBD1. Trimming at V came to 7 bases and at J to 3 bases, leaving 8 bases not matched to a gene. This CDR3 comprises 15 residues. Germline V gene sequence: CDR1 SGHNT, CDR2 YYREEE (reference sequence). CDR3 nucleotide sequence: TGTGCCAGCGGGGGGGACAGGGCGAACTACAATGAGCAGTTCTTC. Translation gives CASGGDRANYNEQFF. Based on the CDR3 plus reference TRBV5-4 and TRBJ2-1, the full variable domain is ETGVTQSPTHLIKTRGQQVTLRCSSQSGHNTVSWYQQALGQGPQFIFQYYREEENGRGNFPPRFSGLQFPNYSSELNVNALELDDSALYLCASGGDRANYNEQFFGPGTRLTVL.

This sequence joins TRBV10-2 and TRBJ1-2, with a tentative D call TRBD1 (5 bases). Trimming took 7 bases from V and 4 from J, leaving 22 bases between them. Germline lookup yields CDR1 WSHSY and CDR2 SAAADI. This CDR3 contains 16 residues. The CDR3 DNA follows: TGCGCCAGCACTCCAGCGGGTGTTCTGGACACCTATGGCTACACCTTC. This translates into CASTPAGVLDTYGYTF.

V usage is TRBV7-8 and J usage is TRBJ1-6; TRBD1 aligns across 9 bases. Germline-derived CDR1 and CDR2 are SGHVS and FQNEAQ. The ends lost 5 bases at V and 6 bases at J; junction bases unmatched: 5. The CDR3 runs to 15 residues. The CDR3 coding sequence is TGTGCCAGCAGCATCGGGACAGGGCTTAATTCACCCCTCCACTTT. Encoded protein: CASSIGTGLNSPLHF.

The CDR3 sequence is CASSFDRGHEQYF. The DNA of the CDR3 is TGTGCCAGCAGCTTCGACAGGGGCCACGAGCAGTACTTC. The V and J genes are TRBV7-3 and TRBJ2-7; 8 bases match TRBD1. This CDR3 is built from 13 residues. V was clipped by 3 bases and J by 5 bases; unmatched bases: 3. Germline V gene sequence: CDR1 SGHTA, CDR2 FQGTGA.

The CDR3: CAAGRAGSQSYEQYF. As DNA, the CDR3 is TGTGCCGCGGGTCGCGCGGGCTCTCAGTCCTACGAGCAGTACTTC. The chain uses TRBV10-3 and TRBJ2-7; weak D call: TRBD2 (5 bases). Trimming took off 11 bases at V and 1 base at J, with 21 bases between the two ends. The germline V gene has CDR1 ENHRY and CDR2 SYGVKD. The CDR3 sequence is 15 residues long.

The DNA for the CDR3 is TGTGCCTGGAGTGTTGGGGGACTTCTGCTCTCCTATAATTCACCCCTCCACTTT. Translating it yields CAWSVGGLLLSYNSPLHF. This chain joins TRBV30 and TRBJ1-6, with TRBD1 as a possible D gene (5 bases). The CDR3 contains 18 residues. Germline CDR1 and CDR2: GTSNPN and SVGIG (reference sequence). V lost 0 bases and J lost 0, with 15 bases in between.

The chain couples TRBV28 to TRBJ2-1; a possible D gene is TRBD2 (5 bases). This CDR3 has 13 amino acids. The V gene lost 5 bases and the J gene lost 7 bases, with 12 bases spanning the gap. Germline assignment: CDR1 MDHEN and CDR2 SYDVKM. The CDR3 protein is CASSMGWRNEQFF. For the CDR3, the DNA is TGTGCCAGCAGTATGGGGTGGAGGAATGAGCAGTTCTTC. The full variable domain, rest sourced from reference TRBV28 and TRBJ2-1, is DVKVTQSSRYLVKRTGEKVFLECVQDMDHENMFWYRQDPGLGLRLIYFSYDVKMKEKGDIPEGYSVSREKKERFSLILESASTNQTSMYLCASSMGWRNEQFFGPGTRLTVL.

The chain has TRBV4-1 and TRBJ2-3; 11 nucleotides agree with TRBD2. The CDR3 has 17 residues. The germline V gene encodes CDR1 MGHRA and CDR2 YSYEKL. The V segment lost 0 bases and the J segment 7 bases; nucleotides outside the gene matches: 9. CDR3 sequence (DNA): TGCGCCAGCAGCCAAGATAGTAGCGGGGGGGCCCTAAATACGCAGTATTTT. It codes for CASSQDSSGGALNTQYF.

The rearrangement joins TRBV5-1 to TRBJ2-7; D is perhaps TRBD2 (7 bases). Germline CDR1 is SGHRS and CDR2 is YFSETQ. V dropped 4 bases and J dropped 4 bases, with 21 bases sitting between them. This CDR3 spans 16 amino acids. The CDR3 loop is CASSPQGGGAGYEQYF. The CDR3 coding sequence is TGCGCCAGCAGCCCCCAAGGCGGGGGCGCGGGATACGAGCAGTACTTC. Full variable domain (remainder filled in from reference TRBV5-1 and TRBJ2-7): KAGVTQTPRYLIKTRGQQVTLSCSPISGHRSVSWYQQTPGQGLQFLFEYFSETQRNKGNFPGRFSGRQFSNSRSEMNVSTLELGDSALYLCASSPQGGGAGYEQYFGPGTRLTVT.

The chain combines TRBV27 with TRBJ1-2, with TRBD1 matching over 10 bases. With 2 bases clipped from V and 0 bases from J, the junction kept 9 bases outside the gene matches. The length of the CDR3 is 18 residues. Germline CDR1 MNHEY, CDR2 SMNVEV (reference sequence). CDR3 region: CASSLTGTGATTNYGYTF. CDR3 coding DNA: TGTGCCAGCAGTTTAACCGGGACAGGGGCTACTACTAACTATGGCTACACCTTC.

This sequence joins TRBV7-2 and TRBJ2-7, with a tentative D call TRBD1 (6 bases). Trimming removed 5 bases from V and 1 base from J, with 9 bases in between. The CDR3 extends over 13 amino acids. Germline CDR1 SGHTA, CDR2 FQGNSA. The CDR3 is CASSDQGSYEQYF. CDR3 in DNA: TGTGCCAGCAGCGACCAGGGGTCCTACGAGCAGTACTTC.

This clone came up once. The rearrangement joins TRBV3-1 (or the pseudogene TRBV3-2) to TRBJ1-2; 7 bases map to TRBD1. Per the germline V gene, CDR1 is LGHDT and CDR2 is YNNKEL (reference sequence). V lost 7 bases and J lost 6; bases outside the gene matches: 11. The CDR3 extends over 14 amino acids. This CDR3 reads CASNTKGAGHGYTF. The CDR3 region has the DNA TGTGCCAGCAACACCAAGGGGGCAGGGCATGGCTACACCTTC.

The chain combines TRBV5-1 with TRBJ2-6, with 10 bases fitting TRBD1. The ends lost 0 bases at V and 4 bases at J; junction bases unmatched: 7. The length of the CDR3 is 18 residues. Germline lookup yields CDR1 SGHRS and CDR2 YFSETQ. The CDR3 spells CASSLGAGTGDGANVLTF. The CDR3 bases are TGCGCCAGCAGCTTGGGGGCCGGGACAGGGGACGGGGCCAACGTCCTGACTTTC.

J is TRBJ1-1 and V is TRBV2, with 7 bases identical to TRBD1. Germline trimming cut 4 bases from V and 8 bases from J; bases unmatched to any gene: 1. CDR1 is SNHLY, CDR2 FYNNEI, per germline. The CDR3 is made up of 11 amino acids. The DNA for the CDR3 is TGTGCCAGCAGTGGGACAGGAGAAGCTTTCTTT. Protein: CASSGTGEAFF.